Listed here is a single T cell receptor beta chain. Its antigen remains unknown. A clone one base away is much larger, so this may be a read error. TCR beta CDR3 regions were amplified from RNA. During a first-round RT-PCR of the TCR CDR3, the HTBI primer set was used. MiXCR was run by TCRdb on the multiplex PCR reads, yielding one entry per CDR3 protein. The sample has 600,000 to 700,000 distinct CDR3 sequences, roughly 45% seen once. Thyroid ultrasound, orbital computed tomography, clinical symptoms, and serum thyroxine and TRAb underpinned diagnoses. This sample was taken from a study of T cells in Graves' hyperthyroidism and ophthalmopathy. Regarding the study as a whole: Among clonotypes expanded in thyroid above 0.001, most were also found in blood. Model predictions of ophthalmopathy came a median around 6.5 months before onset. Through a model of 13 V-J features, ophthalmopathy was separated from stable hyperthyroidism.

The CDR3 loop spans 13 amino acids. Per germline, CDR1 SQVTM and CDR2 ANQGSEA. Trimming shortened V by 3 bases and J by 3 bases, and 12 bases separated the two germline ends. The V call is TRBV29-1, the J call TRBJ2-7; the D is unclear. This sequence was found in an adult man with Graves' disease, either hyperthyroidism or ophthalmopathy (not recorded which). Sequences were obtained from peripheral blood or thyroid tissue (not recorded which). The CDR3 DNA reads as TGCAGCGTTGAGTCCCCAACCAACTACGAGCAGTACTTC. Encoded protein: CSVESPTNYEQYF.